Each of the 29 T cell receptor beta chains below was sequenced from the same sample in a study of T cell clonotyping in hematopoietic cell transplantation (TCRdb year 2021). Receptor amplification or capture employed the immunoSEQ multiplex PCR assay. This immuneACCESS table, as held by TCRdb, lists in-frame sequences with V and J called but not all clones. Of the missing ones, under half trace to an unresolved V gene in checked studies; the others have no known cause. For this sample there are 15,000 or so clones; around 97% appear just once. The biggest ten clones account for approximately 4% of the sample. Per the publication, the time point label means: 30 days after allo-HCT. The source was peripheral blood mononuclear cells, collected 30 days after allogeneic stem cell transplant. The receptors derive from a female patient aged 50-59 years who had an allogeneic stem cell transplant from an unrelated donor, so T cells may come from the graft donor. Some clones in this sample may be carry-over from other donors' samples.

Comment on this clone: At the DNA level, this CDR3 is encoded by other sequences in the same sample as well. The V call is TRBV7-9, the J call TRBJ1-1; D not resolved. Germline V gene data show CDR1 as SEHNR and CDR2 as FQNEAQ (reference sequence). The CDR3 extends over 14 amino acids. Trimming left V 4 bases short and J 1 base short, with 10 bases between. CDR3 bases: TGTGCCAGCAGCTCAAGGACGGGGAACACTGAAGCTTTCTTT. Its protein product is CASSSRTGNTEAFF. Using reference TRBV7-9 and TRBJ1-1 for the parts outside the CDR3, the full variable domain is DTGVSQNPRHKITKRGQNVTFRCDPISEHNRLYWYRQTLGQGPEFLTYFQNEAQLEKSRLLSDRFSAERPKGSFSTLEIQRTEQGDSAMYLCASSSRTGNTEAFFGQGTRLTVV.

The V and J genes are TRBV9 and TRBJ1-5, with D perhaps TRBD1 (6 bases). The germline V gene encodes CDR1 SGDLS and CDR2 YYNGEE. V lost 4 bases to trimming and J lost 4 bases, with 15 bases between them. The CDR3 consists of 15 residues. CDR3 in DNA: TGTGCCAGCAGCCCAGAAGGAGGGGGAAATCAGCCCCAGCATTTT. Encoded protein: CASSPEGGGNQPQHF.

The chain employs TRBV30 and TRBJ1-2; a weak D match, TRBD1 (6 bases). The V end was cut by 2 bases, the J end by 8 bases, with 12 bases between. CDR1 is GTSNPN, CDR2 SVGIG, per germline (reference sequence). The CDR3 extends over 12 amino acids. CDR3 DNA sequence: TGTGCCTGGAGTTCGGGGGCGCGAGGCTACACCTTC. Translated: CAWSSGARGYTF.

The chain carries TRBV27 and TRBJ1-2; TRBD1 matches at 8 bases. The germline V gene has CDR1 MNHEY and CDR2 SMNVEV (reference sequence). The CDR3 covers 15 residues. Trimming removed 5 bases from V and 6 bases from J; junction bases left unmatched: 11. The DNA for the CDR3 is TGTGCCAGCAGTGCCCCTACCGGGACAGGAAATGGCTACACCTTC. Amino acid sequence: CASSAPTGTGNGYTF.

This chain connects TRBV6-1 to TRBJ1-6, with a possible D match to TRBD1 (6 bases). Germline V gives CDR1 MNHNS, CDR2 SASEGT. The length of the CDR3 is 14 residues. Trimming cost V 6 bases and J 8 bases, with 14 bases left between them. In DNA, the CDR3 is TGTGCCAGCAGGAAACAGGGAGGGGATTCACCCCTCCACTTT. It translates to CASRKQGGDSPLHF.

The chain employs TRBV7-6 and TRBJ1-1; 10 nucleotides line up with TRBD1. Trimming cost V 5 bases and J 2 bases; bases outside gene matches: 14. The V gene's germline CDR1 is SGHVS and CDR2 FNYEAQ. CDR3 size: 18 residues. CDR3 in DNA: TGTGCCAGCAGCCCCGGTGGGACAGGGGACCTTTTCAACACTGAAGCTTTCTTT. Protein sequence: CASSPGGTGDLFNTEAFF.

The chain joins TRBV6-5 to TRBJ2-1; unclear D gene. CDR1 and CDR2 (germline): MNHEY, SVGAGI. This CDR3 contains 12 residues. The V end lost 4 bases, the J end lost 7 bases, and 8 bases lay between the germline ends. DNA for the CDR3: TGTGCCAGCAGTTGGGGTAGGAATGAGCAGTTCTTC. It encodes CASSWGRNEQFF.

V is TRBV11-2 and J is TRBJ1-2; D not resolved. The CDR3 contains 12 residues. V was trimmed by 4 bases and J by 8 bases, leaving 11 bases between them. Germline CDR1 is SGHAT and CDR2 is FQNNGV. DNA for the CDR3: TGTGCCAGCAGCTCTACACCATACGGCTACACCTTC. This encodes CASSSTPYGYTF.

There are a few counts of this clone. V and J are TRBV23-1 and TRBJ1-1, with 7 nucleotides matching TRBD1. TRBV23-1 is an ORF; its function is uncertain. J lost 1 base, V lost 6 bases, and 8 bases had no gene match. The CDR3 is 15 residues long. CDR3 protein: CASRSIRGGNTEAFF. CDR3 DNA sequence: TGCGCCAGCAGATCAATCAGGGGGGGGAACACTGAAGCTTTCTTT.

The chain uses TRBV7-3 and TRBJ1-1; TRBD1 is a possible D gene (5 bases). Germline V gene sequence: CDR1 SGHTA, CDR2 FQGTGA. This CDR3 comprises 16 residues. Trimming removed 6 bases at V and 0 bases at J, with 17 bases between. For the CDR3, the DNA is TGTGCCAGCAGTTTTACTCGACAGCCAATGAACACTGAAGCTTTCTTT. Protein sequence: CASSFTRQPMNTEAFF.

The chain has TRBV6-5 and TRBJ1-1; a possible D gene is TRBD1 (5 bases). This CDR3 region has 14 residues. Germline-derived CDR1 and CDR2 are MNHEY and SVGAGI. V dropped 6 bases and J dropped 4 bases, with 15 bases sitting between them. DNA for the CDR3: TGTGCCAGCAGCCCGGGACGTACGGGCACTGAAGCTTTCTTT. It encodes CASSPGRTGTEAFF.

This chain connects TRBV7-9 to TRBJ1-1; D remains ambiguous. V lost 3 bases and J lost 0, with 2 bases in between. CDR1 is SEHNR, CDR2 FQNEAQ, per germline (reference sequence). CDR3 length: 12 residues. The CDR3 sequence is CASSFLNTEAFF. The CDR3 nucleotides are TGTGCCAGCAGCTTTCTGAACACTGAAGCTTTCTTT.

The chain joins TRBV19 to TRBJ2-1; TRBD2 aligns across 12 bases. This CDR3 contains 15 residues. Trimming cost V 9 bases and J 3 bases; bases outside gene matches: 6. The germline V gene encodes CDR1 LNHDA and CDR2 SQIVND (reference sequence). CDR3 nucleotides: TGTGCCAGCGGTGTGACTAGCGGGAGCTACAATGAGCAGTTCTTC. Amino acids: CASGVTSGSYNEQFF.

The chain couples TRBV7-2 to TRBJ1-5; no clear D gene. The CDR3 length is 15 residues. Germline V CDR1 and CDR2: SGHTA, FQGNSA. V was trimmed by 2 bases and J by 4 bases, leaving 12 bases between them. The CDR3 region is CASSLFGNRNQPQHF. CDR3 nucleotide sequence: TGTGCCAGCAGCTTATTCGGGAACCGGAATCAGCCCCAGCATTTT.

The genes are TRBV6-1 and TRBJ2-7; D possibly matches TRBD1 or TRBD2 (5 bases each). This CDR3 spans 15 amino acids. V lost 7 bases and J lost 2, with 18 bases in between. The V gene's germline CDR1 is MNHNS and CDR2 SASEGT. CDR3 protein: CASIQVGVLAYEQYF. The DNA of the CDR3 is TGTGCCAGCATCCAAGTGGGGGTTTTAGCCTACGAGCAGTACTTC.

V gene TRBV2 combines with J gene TRBJ2-5, with D possibly TRBD2 on 6 matching bases. With 6 bases removed from V and 3 bases from J, the gap between germline ends came to 8 bases. The CDR3 loop spans 12 amino acids. Germline loops: CDR1 SNHLY, CDR2 FYNNEI. The CDR3 loop reads CASSGLKETQYF. The CDR3 DNA is TGTGCCAGCAGCGGACTAAAAGAGACCCAGTACTTC. The entire variable domain, with the rest obtained from reference TRBV2 and TRBJ2-5, is as follows: EPEVTQTPSHQVTQMGQEVILRCVPISNHLYFYWYRQILGQKVEFLVSFYNNEISEKSEIFDDQFSVERPDGSNFTLKIRSTKLEDSAMYFCASSGLKETQYFGPGTRLLVL.

The J gene is TRBJ1-1, the V gene TRBV2, with D possibly TRBD1 on 5 matching bases. The CDR3 loop spans 15 amino acids. The V and J ends lost 3 bases and 9 bases respectively, with 20 bases between them. Germline V CDR1 and CDR2: SNHLY, FYNNEI. Here the CDR3 DNA reads TGTGCCAGCAGTGAGACCGGGCGTCAGGGTGGGAAAGCTTTCTTT. Protein product: CASSETGRQGGKAFF. The full variable domain, completed using reference TRBV2 and TRBJ1-1, is EPEVTQTPSHQVTQMGQEVILRCVPISNHLYFYWYRQILGQKVEFLVSFYNNEISEKSEIFDDQFSVERPDGSNFTLKIRSTKLEDSAMYFCASSETGRQGGKAFFGQGTRLTVV.

This sequence joins TRBV6-5 and TRBJ1-1, with 7 positions matching TRBD1. From germline, CDR1 is MNHEY and CDR2 SVGAGI. This CDR3 is 14 amino acids long. V trimming: 6 bases; J trimming: 1 base; junction bases outside the gene matches: 5. The chain's CDR3 is CASRQQGRNTEAFF. CDR3 coding DNA: TGTGCCAGCAGACAACAGGGGAGGAACACTGAAGCTTTCTTT.

The genes are TRBV9 and TRBJ2-3; tentatively, D is TRBD1 (5 bases). V lost 0 bases and J lost 6, with 14 bases in between. Germline V gene data show CDR1 as SGDLS and CDR2 as YYNGEE. The CDR3 runs 15 residues. Here the CDR3 DNA reads TGTGCCAGCAGCGTAGCTGAGGCAGGGTGGGATACGCAGTATTTT. Translating gives CASSVAEAGWDTQYF.

The chain joins TRBV5-6 to TRBJ1-5; 7 bases align to TRBD1. The CDR3 has 14 residues. Losses at the gene ends were 3 bases for V and 11 bases for J; bases not matched to a gene: 11. The germline CDR1 and CDR2 sequences are SGHDT and YYEEEE. The CDR3 sequence: CASSYYDRERSQHF. The CDR3, as DNA: TGTGCCAGCAGCTATTACGACAGGGAAAGATCCCAGCATTTT.

V and J are TRBV5-1 and TRBJ1-2, with D uncertain. The germline V and J ends were trimmed by 1 base and 0 bases, with 4 bases remaining between them. The length of the CDR3 is 13 residues. Germline V gene data show CDR1 as SGHRS and CDR2 as YFSETQ. The CDR3 here is CASSLTANYGYTF. In DNA form, the CDR3 reads TGCGCCAGCAGCTTGACTGCTAACTATGGCTACACCTTC.

The CDR3 nucleotides read TGTGCCTGGGGGGGTACTGGGGAGCTGTTTTTT. Translation: CAWGGTGELFF. The chain carries TRBV30 and TRBJ2-2; either TRBD1 or TRBD2 may fit D (5 bases each). V dropped 5 bases and J dropped 8 bases, with 9 bases sitting between them. The germline V gene encodes CDR1 GTSNPN and CDR2 SVGIG (reference sequence). This CDR3 spans 11 amino acids.

The V gene is TRBV19, the J gene TRBJ1-6; 7 nucleotides match TRBD1. With 3 bases clipped from V and 9 bases from J, the junction kept 5 bases outside the gene matches. CDR1 is LNHDA and CDR2 is SQIVND in the germline V gene (reference sequence). CDR3 size: 14 residues. In DNA form, the CDR3 reads TGTGCCAGTAGTATCGAGGGGGCGCGTTCACCCCTCCACTTT. Amino acids: CASSIEGARSPLHF.

The V call is TRBV27, the J call TRBJ2-6, with D tentatively TRBD2 (6 bases). CDR1 is MNHEY, CDR2 SMNVEV, per germline (reference sequence). V was trimmed by 6 bases and J by 0 bases, leaving 21 bases between them. This CDR3 region has 19 residues. The chain's CDR3 is CASSGLYSYGGSGANVLTF. The CDR3, as DNA: TGTGCCAGCAGCGGGCTGTACAGCTACGGGGGCTCTGGGGCCAACGTCCTGACTTTC.

The gene calls are TRBV6-5 and TRBJ1-1; no firm D call. The germline V and J ends were trimmed by 0 bases and 10 bases, with 15 bases remaining between them. CDR3 length equals 14 residues. Germline assignment: CDR1 MNHEY and CDR2 SVGAGI. The CDR3 nucleotides read TGTGCCAGCAGTTACTCGACCGGGTTGGGGAGAGCTTTCTTT. It encodes CASSYSTGLGRAFF.

This chain links TRBV7-2 with TRBJ1-1, with a possible D match to TRBD1 (5 bases). This CDR3 region has 14 residues. V was shortened by 6 bases and J by 0 bases, with 11 bases between the two germline ends. Germline-derived CDR1 and CDR2 are SGHTA and FQGNSA. The CDR3 bases are TGTGCCAGCAGACATGGACACCTGAACACTGAAGCTTTCTTT. It is translated as CASRHGHLNTEAFF.

The chain carries TRBV6-1 and TRBJ1-1; the D gene is possibly TRBD1 (6 bases). The V gene lost 4 bases and the J gene lost 1 base, with 16 bases spanning the gap. The CDR3 is 16 residues long. The V gene's germline CDR1 is MNHNS and CDR2 SASEGT. In DNA form, the CDR3 reads TGTGCCAGCAGTGCCTTGTGGGGGCCCTCGAACACTGAAGCTTTCTTT. This translates into CASSALWGPSNTEAFF.

This clone was detected once. The chain carries TRBV4-1 and TRBJ2-1; 8 bases are shared with TRBD2. Germline trimming cut 5 bases from V and 7 bases from J; bases unmatched to any gene: 10. Germline-derived CDR1 and CDR2 are MGHRA and YSYEKL. The CDR3 contains 15 residues. CDR3 coding DNA: TGCGCCAGCAGCTACCGGGGGGGGGCTAGTAATGAGCAGTTCTTC. This codes for CASSYRGGASNEQFF.

The chain has TRBV5-6 and TRBJ1-5; TRBD1 is a possible D gene (6 bases). The CDR3 runs to 16 residues. Germline lookup yields CDR1 SGHDT and CDR2 YYEEEE. Trimming stripped 2 bases from V and 7 bases from J, with 19 bases between. The CDR3 here is CASSLPPGKGEQPQHF. The CDR3 DNA follows: TGTGCCAGCAGCTTACCGCCGGGCAAGGGGGAACAGCCCCAGCATTTT.